This T cell receptor (beta chain) originates from a study of regulatory T cells in long-lasting Graves disease. The study's findings and limits: Persistent disease favored TRBV28, TRBJ1-2 and TRBJ2-5. Among the persistent patients, 2,741 public clonotypes were shared, more than the approximately 1,000 shared among new patients. Newly diagnosed Graves' patients had higher TCR diversity than persistent ones.

This clonotype was seen at least ten times. No antigen is known for it. Time point defined: persistent/refractory GD, antithyroid drugs over 5 years with positive TRAb. PBMC RNA served as the TCR library source. Arm-PCR of CDR3 regions and iRepertoire HTBI primers were used to build TCR beta libraries. As handled by the study authors: Samples collectively showed 60 to 75 TRBV and approximately 15 TRBJ segments. TCRdb reanalysed the multiplex PCR reads using MiXCR and keeps one entry per CDR3 protein. The V and J calls shown here were made by TCRdb, not taken from the authors' results. The sample shows over 250,000 distinct CDR3 sequences, around a fifth of them seen only once. The CDR3 covers 15 residues. V was shortened by 3 bases and J by 3 bases, with 14 bases between the two germline ends.

The TCR sequence derives from a female donor with Graves disease. This chain uses TRBV12-3 or TRBV12-4 with TRBJ1-1; D uncertain. This specimen was peripheral blood mononuclear cells (PBMCs), taken when the disease was refractory, from a patient treated with antithyroid drugs. As DNA, the CDR3 is TGTGCCAGCAGTTTTTGGTTTGGGTCGGACACTGAAGCTTTCTTT. Residues: CASSFWFGSDTEAFF.